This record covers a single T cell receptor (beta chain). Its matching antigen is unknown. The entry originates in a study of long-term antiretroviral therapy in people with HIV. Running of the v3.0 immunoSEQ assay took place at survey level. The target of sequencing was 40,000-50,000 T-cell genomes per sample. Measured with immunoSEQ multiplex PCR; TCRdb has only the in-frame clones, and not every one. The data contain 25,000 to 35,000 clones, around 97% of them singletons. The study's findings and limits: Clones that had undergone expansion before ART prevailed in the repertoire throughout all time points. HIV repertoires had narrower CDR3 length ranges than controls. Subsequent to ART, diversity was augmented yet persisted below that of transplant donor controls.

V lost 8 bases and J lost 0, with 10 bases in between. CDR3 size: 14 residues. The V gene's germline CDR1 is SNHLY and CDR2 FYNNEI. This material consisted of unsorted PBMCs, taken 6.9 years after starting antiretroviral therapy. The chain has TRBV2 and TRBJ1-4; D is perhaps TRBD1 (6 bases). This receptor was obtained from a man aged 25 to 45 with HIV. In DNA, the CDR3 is TGTGCCAGCCATGAGGGGGCAACTAATGAAAAACTGTTTTTT. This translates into CASHEGATNEKLFF.